Listed here are 10 T cell receptor beta chains from one sample, sequenced in a study of CD8 T cells in ankylosing spondylitis (dated by TCRdb to about 2017). Paper-wide results and their limitations: A TCR beta motif of several highly homologous amino acid variants appeared characteristic of blood from ankylosing spondylitis patients.

The library was prepared using 5' RACE. Sequencing instrument: Illumina HiSeq 2500. The raw public data were reprocessed by TCRdb itself: fastp quality trimming at Q25, MiXCR clonotype calling, in-frame beta chains only. All rows with the same CDR3 protein become a single entry with the most common DNA and genes. The sample records under 850,000 distinct CDR3 sequences, around 17% of which are singletons. The top ten hold over 15% of the sample. These receptors are not linked to any known antigen. The sample comprised blood, either unsorted or a sorted T cell fraction (not recorded which). Receptor source: a male donor with ankylosing spondylitis.

This clonotype showed up just a few times. The chain combines TRBV5-1 with TRBJ2-2; no firm D call. The CDR3 length is 13 residues. Germline assignment: CDR1 SGHRS and CDR2 YFSETQ. V lost 4 bases to trimming and J lost 2 bases, with 6 bases between them. DNA for the CDR3: TGCGCCAGCAGCCATGAAAACACCGGGGAGCTGTTTTTT. Amino acid sequence: CASSHENTGELFF.

The CDR3 region has the DNA TGTGCCAGCAGTGAATTGGGGGGCAGAAGTTACACTGAAGCTTTCTTT. As protein: CASSELGGRSYTEAFF. The V gene is TRBV25-1, the J gene TRBJ1-1; D is possibly TRBD1 (6 bases). Deletions cut 1 base from V and 3 bases from J, with 15 bases between. CDR3 length equals 16 residues. Per the germline V gene, CDR1 is MGHDK and CDR2 is SYGVNS.

The V gene is TRBV10-3, the J gene TRBJ1-5; no firm D call. With 6 bases removed from V and 5 bases from J, the gap between germline ends came to 11 bases. CDR1 is ENHRY and CDR2 is SYGVKD in the germline V gene. CDR3 size: 13 residues. CDR3 coding DNA: TGTGCCATCAGCGACGAGAGGGATCAGCCCCAGCATTTT. Protein product: CAISDERDQPQHF.

As DNA, the CDR3 is TGCAGTGCGGATATAGCGGGGGGGCAAGAGACCCAGTACTTC. It is translated as CSADIAGGQETQYF. The chain has TRBV20-1 and TRBJ2-5; 11 bases match TRBD2. Trimming removed 6 bases from V and 2 bases from J; junction bases left unmatched: 5. Germline V gene data show CDR1 as DFQATT and CDR2 as SNEGSKA (reference sequence). The CDR3 runs 14 residues.

This clonotype was found a few times. J is TRBJ2-5 and V is TRBV12-3 or TRBV12-4; D assignment may be TRBD1 or TRBD2 (5 bases each). This CDR3 is built from 18 residues. V was cut by 6 bases and J by 4 bases, with 27 bases left in between. The CDR3 sequence is CASSPQGKGRDWIETQYF. In DNA form, the CDR3 reads TGTGCCAGCAGCCCCCAGGGAAAAGGGAGAGACTGGATAGAGACCCAGTACTTC.

As to this clonotype: A much larger clone lies one base from this, so it may be a read error. Written as DNA, the CDR3 is TGCGCCAGCAGCCAAGGGAGAGGGAGCTTCTACGAGCAGTACTTC. Its translation is CASSQGRGSFYEQYF. The V call is TRBV4-3, the J call TRBJ2-7; D may be TRBD2 (5 bases). This CDR3 region has 15 residues. Germline CDR1 is LGHNA and CDR2 is YSLEER. Trimming took 1 base from V and 3 from J, leaving 13 bases between them.

There are a few counts of this clonotype. The chain is built from TRBV7-3 and TRBJ2-2; TRBD2 agrees at 7 bases. Germline CDR1 and CDR2: SGHTA and FQGTGA. V shed 6 bases, J shed 6 bases, and the junction held 7 bases outside the gene matches. The CDR3 is made up of 14 amino acids. CDR3 loop: CASRRTSAAGELFF. Here the CDR3 DNA reads TGTGCCAGCAGGCGGACTAGTGCAGCCGGGGAGCTGTTTTTT.

This clonotype has more than one count but fewer than ten. The V and J genes are TRBV12-3 or TRBV12-4 and TRBJ1-2; the D is unclear. CDR3 length equals 14 residues. V was clipped by 5 bases and J by 6 bases, with 16 bases between them. This CDR3 reads CASSLVAGLDGYTF. The CDR3 nucleotides are TGTGCCAGCAGTCTTGTGGCGGGGTTAGATGGCTACACCTTC.

This clonotype has at least ten counts. The rearrangement links TRBV5-1 to TRBJ2-4; no firm D call. Germline lookup yields CDR1 SGHRS and CDR2 YFSETQ. V was pared by 0 bases and J by 4 bases, with 8 bases between. The CDR3 consists of 14 residues. CDR3 in amino acids: CASSLEDPKNIQYF. The CDR3 DNA reads TGCGCCAGCAGCTTGGAGGACCCTAAAAACATTCAGTACTTC.

This clonotype was recorded a few times. CDR3 nucleotide sequence: TGTGCCAGCTCGACTAGCGGGATGGCTGGGGCCAACGTCCTGACTTTC. Protein: CASSTSGMAGANVLTF. The chain has TRBV9 and TRBJ2-6; TRBD2 matches 11 bases. This CDR3 comprises 16 residues. Per germline, CDR1 SGDLS and CDR2 YYNGEE. V was clipped by 7 bases and J by 2 bases; unmatched bases: 5.